The present T cell receptor (beta chain) was sequenced within a study of Ad26.COV2.S vaccination and SARS-CoV-2 variants. General study findings and limits: Estimates derived from TCR breadth and depth analyses may have underestimated total T cell responses. Substantial breadth in spike-specific CD8+ and CD4+ T cell responses was reportedly seen after vaccination.

Trimming shortened V by 4 bases and J by 0 bases, and 19 bases separated the two germline ends. Germline V gives CDR1 MDHEN, CDR2 SYDVKM. This CDR3 has 17 amino acids. On this clone itself: Antigen unknown.

Profiling relied on immunoSEQ multiplex PCR, and the TCRdb table lists in-frame clones only, not all of them. The data show almost 400,000 clones, 70% to 90% seen once. Treatment specified: around 19 received Ad26.COV2.S at low or high dose, single or two shots; a few received placebo; per-sample allocation not given. Sampling was performed 63 days after the first vaccine or placebo injection. The gene calls are TRBV28 and TRBJ2-7; D perhaps matches TRBD1 (6 bases). The sequence was collected from a person aged 18-60 years who received the Ad26.COV2.S COVID-19 vaccine or a placebo. Specimen: peripheral blood, collected in a trial of Ad26.COV2.S vaccine versus placebo. The DNA for the CDR3 is TGTGCCAGCAGTTACACGGGACAAAAAACTGGCTCCTACGAGCAGTACTTC. Translation gives CASSYTGQKTGSYEQYF.